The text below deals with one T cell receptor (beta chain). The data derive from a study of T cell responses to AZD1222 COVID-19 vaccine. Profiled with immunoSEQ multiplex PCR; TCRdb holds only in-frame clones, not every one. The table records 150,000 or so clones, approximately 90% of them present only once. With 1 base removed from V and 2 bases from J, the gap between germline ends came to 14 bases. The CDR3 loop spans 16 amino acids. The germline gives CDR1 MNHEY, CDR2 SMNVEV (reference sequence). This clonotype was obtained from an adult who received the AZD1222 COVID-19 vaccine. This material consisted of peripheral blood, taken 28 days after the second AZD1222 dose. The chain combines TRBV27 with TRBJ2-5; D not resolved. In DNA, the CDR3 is TGTGCCAGCAGTTTATATGGCGACTTGCTACAAGAGACCCAGTACTTC. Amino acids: CASSLYGDLLQETQYF.